This entry concerns a single T cell receptor beta chain. The CDR3 spans 17 residues. J gave up 5 bases and V 1 base, and 8 bases lay outside the gene matches. The germline V gene encodes CDR1 SGHVS and CDR2 FQNEAQ. 13 Jbeta primers and 60 Vbeta primers were used for the PCR. Generated by immunoSEQ multiplex PCR, the TCRdb table keeps only in-frame clones and is missing some. The sample table sets out 34,000 or so clones. The source of the sample is a study of cytomegalovirus exposure and HLA in healthy donors. The chain carries TRBV7-8 and TRBJ2-5, with TRBD2 matching 12 bases. The TCR was taken from a female donor in good health and CMV-seronegative. Sequencing was carried out using PBMCs. CDR3 residues: CASSLGNLAGGLETQYF. The CDR3 bases are TGTGCCAGCAGCTTAGGGAACCTAGCGGGGGGGCTCGAGACCCAGTACTTC. The full variable domain, rest sourced from reference TRBV7-8 and TRBJ2-5, is GAGVSQSPRYKVAKRGQDVALRCDPISGHVSLFWYQQALGQGPEFLTYFQNEAQLDKSGLPSDRFFAERPEGSVSTLKIQRTQQEDSAVYLCASSLGNLAGGLETQYFGPGTRLLVL.